This T cell receptor beta chain comes out of a study of blood T cell repertoires in COVID-19. Overall study context: The analysed material was cDNA or gDNA that came from T cells, B-cell-depleted T cells, or PBMCs.

Libraries were prepared by immunoSEQ multiplex PCR; TCRdb keeps only in-frame clonotypes and omits some of them. This sample has 150,000 to 200,000 clones, with around 85% found just once. CDR3 length: 15 residues. Trimming cost V 3 bases and J 3 bases; bases outside gene matches: 5. Germline lookup yields CDR1 LNHNV and CDR2 YYDKDF (reference sequence). The rearrangement links TRBV15 to TRBJ2-7; 10 bases line up with TRBD1. The receptor comes from a man at least 80 years old with COVID-19, enrolled during active disease. The sequenced sample was peripheral blood. The CDR3, as DNA: TGTGCCACCAGCAGTCTAGGACAGGGGGGCTACGAGCAGTACTTC. Its protein product is CATSSLGQGGYEQYF.